This T cell receptor beta chain was obtained from a study of cytomegalovirus exposure and HLA in healthy donors. The PCR employed 60 Vbeta primers together with 13 Jbeta primers. The assay was immunoSEQ multiplex PCR, and TCRdb's table has in-frame clones only and misses some. The sample includes a few hundred thousand clones, about 82% of them seen just once. Germline V CDR1 and CDR2: PRHDT, FYEKMQ (reference sequence). V was cut by 3 bases and J by 3 bases, with 6 bases left in between. The CDR3 length is 12 residues. This TCR came from a man aged 25 to 40 in good health and CMV-seronegative. The rearrangement uses TRBV13 and TRBJ2-7; no clear D. Material: PBMCs. The CDR3 spells CASSFGGYEQYF. Here the CDR3 DNA reads TGTGCCAGCAGCTTCGGCGGCTACGAGCAGTACTTC. The full variable domain, in which reference TRBV13 and TRBJ2-7 provide the parts outside the CDR3, is AAGVIQSPRHLIKEKRETATLKCYPIPRHDTVYWYQQGPGQDPQFLISFYEKMQSDKGSIPDRFSAQQFSDYHSELNMSSLELGDSALYFCASSFGGYEQYFGPGTRLTVT.